The source of this T cell receptor beta chain is a study of control samples from healthy donors and cancer patients. Trimming took 1 base from V and 0 from J, leaving 10 bases between them. Germline CDR1 SGHVS, CDR2 FNYEAQ. The CDR3 is 16 residues long. The repertoire was sequenced with immunoSEQ multiplex PCR; TCRdb's copy has only in-frame clones and lacks some. Seen here are over 10,000 clones, about 76% observed once, and the top ten hold 8.4%. The specimen sequenced was formalin-fixed, paraffin-embedded tissue. This receptor was identified in a male donor with melanoma. The genes are TRBV7-6 and TRBJ1-3; D is unresolved. The CDR3 sequence: CASSLEGGGSGNTIYF. CDR3 coding DNA: TGTGCCAGCAGCTTAGAGGGCGGAGGCTCTGGAAACACCATATATTTT.